The 8 T cell receptor beta chains below all came from one sample that was sequenced in a study of vaccination effects on CD4 cells after COVID-19. Viral peptide pool expansion of antigen-specific CD4+ T cells preceded sequencing in the ViraFEST assay. Once cultured for around 11 days, the cells underwent separation to obtain CD4+ T cells. BNT162b2 vaccine or mRNA-1273 vaccine was given to participants in two doses. Generated by immunoSEQ multiplex PCR, the TCRdb table keeps only in-frame clones and is missing some. Of 70,000 to 95,000 clones listed, over 75% are singletons. The antigens these receptors bind are not known. The source material was CD4+ T cells from PBMCs cultured with HCoV-OC43 spike peptides, sampled after COVID-19 vaccination. Regarding subset: HCoV-OC43 spike overlapping peptide pool stimulation. Receptor source: a human donor who received a COVID-19 vaccine.

The chain has TRBV4-1 and TRBJ2-7; TRBD1 matches at 9 bases. This CDR3 comprises 16 residues. Losses at the gene ends were 0 bases for V and 3 bases for J; bases not matched to a gene: 6. The germline gives CDR1 MGHRA, CDR2 YSYEKL. The CDR3 DNA reads as TGCGCCAGCAGCCAAGATCCACAGGGGGCCCTCTACGAGCAGTACGTC. It specifies CASSQDPQGALYEQYV.

The J gene is TRBJ2-1, the V gene TRBV5-1; no firm D call. This CDR3 has 15 amino acids. V was trimmed by 5 bases and J by 2 bases, leaving 14 bases between them. The germline V gene has CDR1 SGHRS and CDR2 YFSETQ. The CDR3 sequence: CASREESPTYNEQFF. CDR3 nucleotides: TGCGCCAGCAGGGAAGAGAGCCCAACCTACAATGAGCAGTTCTTC. The whole variable domain, filled in from reference TRBV5-1 and TRBJ2-1, reads KAGVTQTPRYLIKTRGQQVTLSCSPISGHRSVSWYQQTPGQGLQFLFEYFSETQRNKGNFPGRFSGRQFSNSRSEMNVSTLELGDSALYLCASREESPTYNEQFFGPGTRLTVL.

This clone showed up just a few times. The rearrangement links TRBV27 to TRBJ2-1; 9 positions agree with TRBD1. Unmatched junction bases numbered 1, after V lost 2 bases and J lost 2 bases. The germline V gene encodes CDR1 MNHEY and CDR2 SMNVEV (reference sequence). The CDR3 contains 15 residues. The CDR3 bases are TGTGCCAGCAGTTTAACAGGGGGCACCTACAATGAGCAGTTCTTC. It translates to CASSLTGGTYNEQFF.

The chain couples TRBV4-1 to TRBJ2-7; D gene ambiguous. Deletions cut 3 bases from V and 6 bases from J, with 15 bases between. Germline V gene data show CDR1 as MGHRA and CDR2 as YSYEKL. The CDR3 is made up of 14 amino acids. The CDR3 sequence is CASSHMTPGSEQYV. The CDR3 DNA follows: TGCGCCAGCAGCCATATGACACCCGGTAGCGAGCAGTACGTC.

This clone was detected only a few times. This chain connects TRBV19 to TRBJ1-1, with D possibly matching TRBD1 (5 bases). Looked up from germline, CDR1 is LNHDA and CDR2 is SQIVND (reference sequence). The CDR3 length is 13 residues. The V end was cut by 9 bases, the J end by 1 base, with 12 bases between. DNA for the CDR3: TGTGCCAGCCGGCGGGGCACGAACACTGAAGCTTTCTTT. This encodes CASRRGTNTEAFF.

The chain combines TRBV10-2 with TRBJ2-3; possible D gene TRBD2, 5 bases. With 5 bases removed from V and 1 base from J, the gap between germline ends came to 10 bases. The CDR3 runs to 14 residues. The germline V gene encodes CDR1 WSHSY and CDR2 SAAADI. The CDR3 DNA is TGCGCCAGCAGTTCAACCGGGGGCACAGATACGCAGTATTTT. This gives the protein CASSSTGGTDTQYF.

V usage is TRBV6-2 or TRBV6-3 and J usage is TRBJ2-3; D possibly corresponds to TRBD2 (6 bases). V gave up 6 bases and J gave up 5 bases, with 18 bases separating them. In germline, CDR1 is MNHEY, CDR2 SVGEGT. The CDR3 runs 15 residues. The CDR3 region has the DNA TGTGCCAGCAGCCGTCACCGGGACTCCCAAGATACGCAGTATTTT. It encodes CASSRHRDSQDTQYF.

The chain links TRBV7-9 to TRBJ2-5; 7 nucleotides agree with TRBD1. The CDR3 extends over 18 amino acids. Germline V gene sequence: CDR1 SEHNR, CDR2 FQNEAQ (reference sequence). V shed 1 base and J 2 bases; nucleotides not matched to a gene: 13. DNA of the CDR3: TGTGCCAGCAGCTTAGACGGATATTACTTACAGGGGCAAGAGACCCAGTACTTC. Translated: CASSLDGYYLQGQETQYF.